This TCR beta chain was sequenced in a study of blood T cells in healthy people across ages. Points from the study as a whole: Older age went with lower TCR beta diversity per million T cells, in a roughly linear way. A strong correlation was found between TCR beta diversity and the percentage of naive T cells.

It was with a sample-barcoded 5' primer and a J-beta primer mix that a second PCR of roughly 7 to 12 cycles was run. Each cDNA molecule was tagged by a template-switch adaptor that had 12 random nucleotides. From the 5' RACE reads, TCRdb called clonotypes with MiXCR, one entry per CDR3 protein. The sample comprises roughly 800,000 distinct CDR3 sequences, about three fifths of which are singletons, and 20% to 25% rests with the top ten. The CDR3 is made up of 14 amino acids. Germline CDR1 SGHTA, CDR2 FQGNSA. Trimming left V 6 bases short and J 0 bases short, with 9 bases between. In regard to this clonotype: As yet, its antigen is unknown.

The sample consisted of blood. The genes are TRBV7-2 and TRBJ2-4; maybe TRBD1 (5 bases). This receptor was taken from a young man in good health. CDR3 residues: CASRSGSAKNIQYF. DNA of the CDR3: TGTGCCAGCAGGTCAGGGTCAGCCAAAAACATTCAGTACTTC.